These 32 T cell receptor beta chains originate from one sample sequenced in a study of preoperative IRX-2 immunotherapy in early breast cancer (dated by TCRdb to the late 2010s). The library relied on the immunoSEQ multiplex PCR assay. The table comes from immuneACCESS by way of TCRdb, which keeps in-frame sequences with V and J called. Part of the clones is missing from these tables; in studies checked, under half for an unresolved V gene and the rest for unknown reasons. The sample table holds some 99,000 clones, of which more than 80% were seen once. About 1.9% of the sample belongs to the ten largest clones. The intended sense of this specimen's treatment or condition label: preoperative locoregional IRX-2 cytokine immunotherapy. The specimen comprised tumor tissue, sampled after IRX-2 immunotherapy. The origin of the receptors is a human donor with breast cancer.

The chain has TRBV11-3 and TRBJ2-5; possibly TRBD2 for D (7 bases). Per the germline V gene, CDR1 is SGHNT and CDR2 is YENEEA. This CDR3 has 16 residues. Trimming shortened V by 7 bases and J by 4 bases, and 22 bases separated the two germline ends. The CDR3 reads CASTSSWGGGGETQYF. In nucleotides, the CDR3 is TGTGCCAGCACTTCTTCCTGGGGGGGCGGTGGAGAGACCCAGTACTTC.

This CDR3 reads CSVEGGRGAYEQYF. Here the CDR3 DNA reads TGCAGCGTTGAAGGGGGCAGGGGGGCCTACGAGCAGTACTTC. The chain couples TRBV29-1 to TRBJ2-7, with TRBD1 as a possible D gene (7 bases). V lost 1 base and J lost 2, with 12 bases in between. The CDR3 consists of 14 residues. Germline V gene lookup returns CDR1 SQVTM and CDR2 ANQGSEA.

The chain is built from TRBV19 and TRBJ1-4, with 7 bases identical to TRBD1. Trimming took 5 bases from V and 6 from J; bases not matched to a gene: 9. CDR1 and CDR2 (germline): LNHDA, SQIVND (reference sequence). This CDR3 comprises 15 residues. In DNA, the CDR3 is TGTGCCAGTAGTCCTCGGGACAGCCATCATGAAAAACTGTTTTTT. Its protein is CASSPRDSHHEKLFF.

The rearrangement links TRBV7-8 to TRBJ1-1; D remains unclear. CDR1 is SGHVS and CDR2 is FQNEAQ in the germline V gene. The CDR3 has 13 amino acids. Trimming left V 5 bases short and J 2 bases short, with 9 bases between. CDR3 in amino acids: CASSHRRNTEAFF. The CDR3 bases are TGTGCCAGCAGCCATAGACGAAACACTGAAGCTTTCTTT.

The chain combines TRBV5-1 with TRBJ1-5; possible D gene TRBD1, 6 bases. Germline-derived CDR1 and CDR2 are SGHRS and YFSETQ. The ends were cut back, 1 base at V and 3 bases at J, with 11 bases in the middle. This CDR3 contains 15 residues. The CDR3 here is CASSLFGDTNQPQHF. The CDR3 nucleotides read TGCGCCAGCAGCTTGTTTGGGGACACCAATCAGCCCCAGCATTTT.

This chain uses TRBV18 with TRBJ1-1; 7 positions match TRBD1. V lost 2 bases to trimming and J lost 1 base; unmatched junction nucleotides: 13. Germline assignment: CDR1 KGHSH and CDR2 LQKENI. This CDR3 is built from 18 residues. In nucleotides, the CDR3 is TGTGCCAGCTCACCAAACAGGGGCCCGCAGTCCGGGAACACTGAAGCTTTCTTT. This sequence encodes CASSPNRGPQSGNTEAFF.

The chain joins TRBV6-8 to TRBJ1-2, with 7 nucleotides matching TRBD1. The CDR3 runs 13 residues. Losses at the gene ends were 7 bases for V and 12 bases for J; bases not matched to a gene: 14. Germline CDR1 is MNHGY and CDR2 is SAAAGT. CDR3 bases: TGTGCCAGCACTATTACTCAGGGGGTAATCGACACCTTC. This sequence encodes CASTITQGVIDTF.

This clone was counted between two and nine times. V gene TRBV11-3 combines with J gene TRBJ1-2, with 8 bases fitting TRBD1. Germline V gene sequence: CDR1 SGHNT, CDR2 YENEEA. The length of the CDR3 is 16 residues. V shed 4 bases, J shed 0 bases, and the junction held 7 bases outside the gene matches. In DNA, the CDR3 is TGTGCCAGCAGCTCGGGACAGGTCCCCACTAACTATGGCTACACCTTC. Translated: CASSSGQVPTNYGYTF.

V and J are TRBV11-3 and TRBJ2-7; 8 bases agree with TRBD1. CDR3 length: 15 residues. V lost 6 bases, J lost 6 bases, and 13 bases stayed unmatched. Per germline, CDR1 SGHNT and CDR2 YENEEA. CDR3: CASRAIAQGAGEQYF. CDR3 bases: TGTGCCAGCAGGGCCATCGCCCAGGGGGCGGGCGAGCAGTACTTC.

The chain couples TRBV28 to TRBJ2-1; 10 bases line up with TRBD1. V lost 5 bases to trimming and J lost 7 bases; unmatched junction nucleotides: 11. The length of the CDR3 is 16 residues. Looked up from germline, CDR1 is MDHEN and CDR2 is SYDVKM. The CDR3 DNA is TGTGCCAGCAGTCTGCCGGGACAGGGGAAATCAAATGAGCAGTTCTTC. Amino acids: CASSLPGQGKSNEQFF.

The genes are TRBV6-8 and TRBJ2-3; D unresolved. The CDR3 loop spans 15 amino acids. V was clipped by 2 bases and J by 1 base, with 10 bases between them. Germline loops: CDR1 MNHGY, CDR2 SAAAGT. CDR3 DNA: TGTGCCAGCAGTTACGGGTCCGGAGGCACAGATACGCAGTATTTT. As protein: CASSYGSGGTDTQYF.

V is TRBV19 and J is TRBJ1-4, with D unclear. Germline assignment: CDR1 LNHDA and CDR2 SQIVND (reference sequence). Deletions cut 6 bases from V and 6 bases from J, with 5 bases between. This CDR3 region has 11 residues. The CDR3 sequence: CASRVDEKLFF. The CDR3 nucleotides read TGTGCCAGTAGGGTCGATGAAAAACTGTTTTTT.

The V gene is TRBV28, the J gene TRBJ2-2; 8 bases line up with TRBD1. CDR1 and CDR2 (germline): MDHEN, SYDVKM. CDR3 length equals 14 residues. Trimming took 5 bases from V and 4 from J; bases not matched to a gene: 3. The CDR3 nucleotides read TGTGCCAGCAGTCAAACAGGGGGCACCGGGGAGCTGTTTTTT. It is translated as CASSQTGGTGELFF.

V and J are TRBV6-8 and TRBJ2-1; no clear D. This CDR3 comprises 14 residues. In germline, CDR1 is MNHGY, CDR2 SAAAGT. Trimming cost V 8 bases and J 1 base, with 12 bases left between them. CDR3 DNA sequence: TGTGCCAGCTCAGCGATATCGTCCTACAATGAGCAGTTCTTC. Protein sequence: CASSAISSYNEQFF.

This chain connects TRBV29-1 to TRBJ1-2, with a possible D match to TRBD1 (5 bases). CDR3 length equals 16 residues. Looked up from germline, CDR1 is SQVTM and CDR2 is ANQGSEA. V was clipped by 6 bases and J by 1 base, with 21 bases between them. The DNA for the CDR3 is TGCAGCGTCGGTACGGGACTCCAGACCATTAACTATGGCTACACCTTC. This encodes CSVGTGLQTINYGYTF.

V and J are TRBV28 and TRBJ2-2, with D unclear. Germline CDR1 is MDHEN and CDR2 is SYDVKM. Trimming shortened V by 3 bases and J by 6 bases, and 11 bases separated the two germline ends. The CDR3 is 14 amino acids. In DNA, the CDR3 is TGTGCCAGCAGTTTGGCCCTTCGCCCCGGGGAGCTGTTTTTT. As protein: CASSLALRPGELFF.

This chain connects TRBV6-8 to TRBJ2-3; unclear D gene. This CDR3 has 16 amino acids. Germline CDR1 MNHGY, CDR2 SAAAGT. V was cut by 2 bases and J by 3 bases, with 15 bases left in between. The CDR3 DNA reads TGTGCCAGCAGTTACGGCCGGAACTCCCGTACAGATACGCAGTATTTT. Amino acids: CASSYGRNSRTDTQYF.

The V and J genes are TRBV28 and TRBJ2-7; 8 bases align to TRBD1. With 6 bases clipped from V and 1 base from J, the junction kept 8 bases outside the gene matches. This CDR3 is built from 15 residues. Germline assignment: CDR1 MDHEN and CDR2 SYDVKM. The CDR3 DNA follows: TGTGCCAGCAGGAATCAGGGGGCTCTGTCCTACGAGCAGTACTTC. Its protein is CASRNQGALSYEQYF.

The CDR3 is CASRNEGNEKLFF. The CDR3 DNA sequence: TGTGCGAGCCGGAATGAGGGGAATGAAAAACTGTTTTTT. The chain links TRBV7-8 to TRBJ1-4; the D gene is possibly TRBD1 (5 bases). Germline V lookup: CDR1 SGHVS, CDR2 FQNEAQ. CDR3 size: 13 residues.

The DNA for the CDR3 is TGCGCCAGCCGGACGTCCGGGACAGGGGTCCGCCCGTCGGCCTACGAGCAGTACTTC. Translated: CASRTSGTGVRPSAYEQYF. The chain employs TRBV5-1 and TRBJ2-7, with 10 positions matching TRBD1. The length of the CDR3 is 19 residues. CDR1 SGHRS and CDR2 YFSETQ come from the germline V gene. V trimming: 7 bases; J trimming: 2 bases; junction bases outside the gene matches: 21.

CDR3 sequence (DNA): TGTGCCAGCAGCCCGCGAGTGGGGGGCCTTGGCTACACCTTC. Protein product: CASSPRVGGLGYTF. The chain is built from TRBV7-7 and TRBJ1-2; TRBD1 might be the D (6 bases). The CDR3 is 14 residues long. V lost 5 bases and J 7 bases, leaving 17 bases between the germline ends. The germline V gene has CDR1 SSHAT and CDR2 FNYEAQ (reference sequence).

CDR3 region: CASSMGQYGDEQYF. The DNA for the CDR3 is TGCGCCAGCAGCATGGGACAGTATGGCGACGAGCAGTACTTC. The chain employs TRBV5-1 and TRBJ2-7, with TRBD1 identical over 7 bases. Losses at the gene ends were 4 bases for V and 5 bases for J; bases not matched to a gene: 9. Germline values: CDR1 SGHRS, CDR2 YFSETQ. The CDR3 extends over 14 amino acids.

This clone was found once. J is TRBJ2-5 and V is TRBV5-1; 9 bases map to TRBD1. Germline CDR1 reads SGHRS; CDR2 reads YFSETQ. The CDR3 runs to 15 residues. With V trimmed by 2 bases and J by 3 bases, 5 bases remained unmatched. The CDR3 DNA sequence: TGCGCCAGCAGCTTTGAGTGGACAGGGGAAGAGACCCAGTACTTC. It codes for CASSFEWTGEETQYF. Filled out from reference TRBV5-1 and TRBJ2-5, the complete variable domain reads KAGVTQTPRYLIKTRGQQVTLSCSPISGHRSVSWYQQTPGQGLQFLFEYFSETQRNKGNFPGRFSGRQFSNSRSEMNVSTLELGDSALYLCASSFEWTGEETQYFGPGTRLLVL.

This clone was detected a few times. This chain uses TRBV30 with TRBJ2-7; 7 bases match TRBD2. The length of the CDR3 is 14 residues. Germline CDR1 reads GTSNPN; CDR2 reads SVGIG (reference sequence). V lost 3 bases to trimming and J lost 3 bases; unmatched junction nucleotides: 8. CDR3 sequence reads: CAWSRWGGLYEQYF. CDR3 DNA: TGTGCCTGGAGCAGGTGGGGGGGTCTCTACGAGCAGTACTTC.

V is TRBV27 and J is TRBJ2-3; possibly TRBD2 for D (6 bases). CDR3 size: 16 residues. The V end was cut by 10 bases, the J end by 2 bases, with 22 bases between. Germline V gives CDR1 MNHEY, CDR2 SMNVEV (reference sequence). The CDR3 bases are TGTGCCACTAGTGATCCTGGAGGGCAGTACACAGATACGCAGTATTTT. Translation gives CATSDPGGQYTDTQYF.

V gene TRBV1 combines with J gene TRBJ1-1. TRBV1 is deemed a pseudogene. The CDR3 loop spans 15 amino acids. CDR3 residues: CASSQTGSGNTEAFF. The CDR3 nucleotides read TGCGCCAGCAGCCAAACGGGGAGTGGGAACACTGAAGCTTTCTTT.

About this clone itself: Other DNA sequences within the sample encode an identical CDR3. The chain links TRBV28 to TRBJ1-4; D remains ambiguous. The CDR3 runs 14 residues. V shed 2 bases and J shed 5 bases, with 9 bases lying between them. Germline V gives CDR1 MDHEN, CDR2 SYDVKM. Here the CDR3 DNA reads TGTGCCAGCAGTTTAAGCCAGCTGAATGAAAAACTGTTTTTT. As protein: CASSLSQLNEKLFF. The full variable domain, in which reference TRBV28 and TRBJ1-4 provide the parts outside the CDR3, is DVKVTQSSRYLVKRTGEKVFLECVQDMDHENMFWYRQDPGLGLRLIYFSYDVKMKEKGDIPEGYSVSREKKERFSLILESASTNQTSMYLCASSLSQLNEKLFFGSGTQLSVL.

Note on this clone: The germline gene is not matched at one end of the junction; a read error may be the cause. The V gene is TRBV6-9, the J gene TRBJ2-2; no clear D gene. Looked up from germline, CDR1 is MNHGY and CDR2 is SVAAGI. This CDR3 has 14 residues. CDR3 bases: TGTGCCAGCAGTTTCAGCTATAACATCGGGGAGCTGTTTTTT. This sequence encodes CASSFSYNIGELFF.

This clone is a singleton in its sample. The rearrangement joins TRBV5-1 to TRBJ1-1, with unresolved D. V lost 1 base to trimming and J lost 4 bases, with 14 bases between them. CDR1 and CDR2 (germline): SGHRS, YFSETQ. CDR3 length: 15 amino acids. CDR3 amino acids: CASSLMGPGVTEAFF. DNA of the CDR3: TGCGCCAGCAGCTTGATGGGCCCCGGGGTCACTGAAGCTTTCTTT.

The chain is built from TRBV6-8 and TRBJ1-2; D not resolved. Trimming pared 5 bases from V and 5 bases from J, leaving 15 bases between. The CDR3 has 14 amino acids. Germline assignment: CDR1 MNHGY and CDR2 SAAAGT. CDR3: CASSTRTEIYGYTF. The CDR3 region has the DNA TGTGCCAGCAGTACGAGGACGGAAATTTATGGCTACACCTTC.

The table lists this clone with a few counts. The chain has TRBV7-7 and TRBJ2-2; D possibly uses TRBD1 or TRBD2 (5 bases each). With 5 bases removed from V and 4 bases from J, the gap between germline ends came to 14 bases. The CDR3 covers 15 residues. Looked up from germline, CDR1 is SSHAT and CDR2 is FNYEAQ (reference sequence). As DNA, the CDR3 is TGTGCCAGCAGCGTACCCACGGGACCCACCGGGGAGCTGTTTTTT. This encodes CASSVPTGPTGELFF. The variable domain in full, completed from reference TRBV7-7 and TRBJ2-2, reads GAGVSQSPRYKVTKRGQDVTLRCDPISSHATLYWYQQALGQGPEFLTYFNYEAQPDKSGLPSDRFSAERPEGSISTLTIQRTEQRDSAMYRCASSVPTGPTGELFFGEGSRLTVL.

This chain uses TRBV30 with TRBJ1-2; D perhaps matches TRBD1 (5 bases). Germline CDR1 and CDR2: GTSNPN and SVGIG (reference sequence). The germline V and J ends were trimmed by 0 bases and 6 bases, with 11 bases remaining between them. The CDR3 has 13 amino acids. The CDR3 bases are TGTGCCTGGAGTGTATATCCAGGGCATGGCTACACCTTC. Translated: CAWSVYPGHGYTF. Full variable domain (remainder filled in from reference TRBV30 and TRBJ1-2): SQTIHQWPATLVQPVGSPLSLECTVEGTSNPNLYWYRQAAGRGLQLLFYSVGIGQISSEVPQNLSASRPQDRQFILSSKKLLLSDSGFYLCAWSVYPGHGYTFGSGTRLTVV.